The 23 T cell receptor beta chains below all came from one sample that was sequenced in a study of cytomegalovirus exposure and HLA in healthy donors. The method was immunoSEQ multiplex PCR; TCRdb's version includes in-frame clones alone and lacks a portion of them. The repertoire holds about 330,000 clones, with about nine tenths as singletons. Sequencing was carried out using PBMCs. All receptors come from a young woman in good health and CMV-seronegative.

V and J are TRBV28 and TRBJ2-2, with D unresolved. Germline loops: CDR1 MDHEN, CDR2 SYDVKM. The V end lost 6 bases, the J end lost 5 bases, and 13 bases lay between the germline ends. The CDR3 consists of 14 residues. CDR3 residues: CASRVPSMTGELFF. The CDR3 DNA reads TGTGCCAGCAGAGTCCCTAGTATGACCGGGGAGCTGTTTTTT. The full variable domain, in which reference TRBV28 and TRBJ2-2 provide the parts outside the CDR3, is DVKVTQSSRYLVKRTGEKVFLECVQDMDHENMFWYRQDPGLGLRLIYFSYDVKMKEKGDIPEGYSVSREKKERFSLILESASTNQTSMYLCASRVPSMTGELFFGEGSRLTVL.

This clone was recorded once. The chain has TRBV14 and TRBJ1-4; D is undetermined. Germline values: CDR1 SGHDN, CDR2 FVKESK. V dropped 1 base and J dropped 6 bases, with 9 bases sitting between them. The CDR3 runs 14 residues. DNA for the CDR3: TGTGCCAGCAGCCAAGTTCTCCCTTATGAAAAACTGTTTTTT. Its translation is CASSQVLPYEKLFF. The variable domain in full, completed from reference TRBV14 and TRBJ1-4, reads EAGVTQFPSHSVIEKGQTVTLRCDPISGHDNLYWYRRVMGKEIKFLLHFVKESKQDESGMPNNRFLAERTGGTYSTLKVQPAELEDSGVYFCASSQVLPYEKLFFGSGTQLSVL.

This chain links TRBV5-1 with TRBJ2-5, with 13 positions matching TRBD2. Germline trimming cut 4 bases from V and 4 bases from J; bases unmatched to any gene: 7. The CDR3 has 16 amino acids. Germline-derived CDR1 and CDR2 are SGHRS and YFSETQ. The CDR3 DNA reads TGCGCCAGCAGCCCGACTAGCGGGAGGTGGGGAGAGACCCAGTACTTC. It yields the protein CASSPTSGRWGETQYF.

The chain combines TRBV6-1 with TRBJ2-5; tentatively, D is TRBD2 (6 bases). The CDR3 totals 15 residues. Germline V gene lookup returns CDR1 MNHNS and CDR2 SASEGT. Trimming pared 1 base from V and 5 bases from J, leaving 14 bases between. This CDR3 is CASSEGGTSGETQYF. The CDR3 coding sequence is TGTGCCAGCAGTGAAGGGGGGACTTCAGGCGAGACCCAGTACTTC.

V usage is TRBV19 and J usage is TRBJ1-2; TRBD1 matches at 8 bases. Germline CDR1 and CDR2: LNHDA and SQIVND (reference sequence). This CDR3 is built from 11 residues. Trimming removed 11 bases from V and 5 bases from J; junction bases left unmatched: 4. CDR3 amino acids: CASGGGYGYTF. For the CDR3, the DNA is TGTGCCTCAGGGGGCGGGTATGGCTACACCTTC.

The V and J genes are TRBV30 and TRBJ2-6; a weak D match, TRBD1 (5 bases). The length of the CDR3 is 17 residues. Trimming took 0 bases from V and 0 from J, leaving 12 bases between them. Germline CDR1 GTSNPN, CDR2 SVGIG (reference sequence). The CDR3 nucleotides read TGTGCCTGGAGTGTACGACCAGGGCTCTCTGGGGCCAACGTCCTGACTTTC. Its protein is CAWSVRPGLSGANVLTF.

The chain recombines TRBV28 with TRBJ1-2; possible D gene TRBD1, 5 bases. Germline CDR1 is MDHEN and CDR2 is SYDVKM. The CDR3 runs to 14 residues. Trimming took off 5 bases at V and 7 bases at J, with 17 bases between the two ends. CDR3 DNA sequence: TGTGCCAGCAGTAGACCTGGGGGGGAGGGTGGCTACACCTTC. Translating gives CASSRPGGEGGYTF.

CDR3 sequence (DNA): TGTGCCAGCAGCCCTAATCTCGTAGCAGACGAGCAGTACTTC. Translated: CASSPNLVADEQYF. J is TRBJ2-7 and V is TRBV4-2; unclear D gene. The CDR3 has 14 residues. With 4 bases removed from V and 5 bases from J, the gap between germline ends came to 15 bases. The germline gives CDR1 LGHNA, CDR2 YNFKEQ.

V usage is TRBV7-8 and J usage is TRBJ1-1; D possibly corresponds to TRBD1 (6 bases). The V gene lost 7 bases and the J gene lost 1 base, with 10 bases spanning the gap. Per germline, CDR1 SGHVS and CDR2 FQNEAQ. This CDR3 contains 13 residues. CDR3 protein: CASTQQGNTEAFF. The CDR3 DNA sequence: TGTGCCAGCACCCAACAGGGGAACACTGAAGCTTTCTTT.

V and J are TRBV5-1 and TRBJ2-7, with TRBD2 as a possible D gene (5 bases). Germline loops: CDR1 SGHRS, CDR2 YFSETQ. The CDR3 covers 13 residues. The V end was cut by 2 bases, the J end by 5 bases, with 11 bases between. CDR3 region: CASSFEGSDEQYF. In DNA form, the CDR3 reads TGCGCCAGCAGCTTCGAAGGGAGTGACGAGCAGTACTTC.

The chain combines TRBV6-1 with TRBJ2-2, with 10 bases matching TRBD2. Losses at the gene ends were 2 bases for V and 5 bases for J; bases not matched to a gene: 11. The CDR3 contains 18 residues. Germline V lookup: CDR1 MNHNS, CDR2 SASEGT. The CDR3 region is CASSENGGLAGDTGELFF. Here the CDR3 DNA reads TGTGCCAGCAGTGAAAACGGAGGTCTAGCGGGAGATACCGGGGAGCTGTTTTTT.

This chain links TRBV5-1 with TRBJ2-7; D may be TRBD2 (5 bases). CDR1 is SGHRS, CDR2 YFSETQ, per germline. The CDR3 sequence is 17 residues long. Trimming left V 0 bases short and J 2 bases short, with 18 bases between. Here the CDR3 reads CASSLGTAGDGPYEQYF. Here the CDR3 DNA reads TGCGCCAGCAGCTTGGGGACGGCGGGCGACGGTCCCTACGAGCAGTACTTC.

The CDR3 coding sequence is TGCGCCAGCAGCCAGGGGACTAGCGGGATCTCCTACGAGCAGTACTTC. Translating it yields CASSQGTSGISYEQYF. The chain recombines TRBV4-3 with TRBJ2-7; 13 bases match TRBD2. The V segment lost 3 bases and the J segment 0 bases; nucleotides outside the gene matches: 2. CDR1 and CDR2 (germline): LGHNA, YSLEER. This CDR3 is 16 amino acids long.

The gene calls are TRBV5-8 and TRBJ1-2, with 9 bases that match TRBD1. CDR1 and CDR2 from the germline V gene are SGHTS and YDEGEE. This CDR3 is 16 amino acids long. Unmatched junction bases numbered 12, after V lost 2 bases and J lost 7 bases. In DNA, the CDR3 is TGTGCCAGCAGCTTTACAGGACAGGGGAAATTTAGTGGCTACACCTTC. Its protein is CASSFTGQGKFSGYTF.

The CDR3 sequence is CAIFRDGNYGYTF. CDR3 in DNA: TGTGCCATCTTTAGAGACGGGAACTATGGCTACACCTTC. The J gene is TRBJ1-2, the V gene TRBV10-3; the D is unclear. V shed 8 bases and J shed 2 bases, with 12 bases lying between them. The CDR3 extends over 13 amino acids. Germline-derived CDR1 and CDR2 are ENHRY and SYGVKD.

The chain couples TRBV18 to TRBJ2-7, with TRBD1 as a possible D gene (7 bases). Trimming took off 6 bases at V and 3 bases at J, with 15 bases between the two ends. The germline CDR1 and CDR2 sequences are KGHSH and LQKENI. The CDR3 totals 14 residues. The CDR3 nucleotides are TGTGCCAGCTCGCGGGACAGCGTGGACTACGAGCAGTACTTC. Its protein product is CASSRDSVDYEQYF.

The chain joins TRBV7-9 to TRBJ1-5; no clear D. The length of the CDR3 is 16 residues. Germline V CDR1 and CDR2: SEHNR, FQNEAQ (reference sequence). The V end lost 1 base, the J end lost 2 bases, and 12 bases lay between the germline ends. The CDR3 DNA sequence: TGTGCCAGCAGCTTAGTAGCGGCGGGAGGCAATCAGCCCCAGCATTTT. Translated: CASSLVAAGGNQPQHF.

The chain combines TRBV29-1 with TRBJ2-6; TRBD1 matches at 7 bases. Trimming took 4 bases from V and 0 from J; bases not matched to a gene: 9. This CDR3 has 17 amino acids. Germline-derived CDR1 and CDR2 are SQVTM and ANQGSEA. The DNA of the CDR3 is TGCAGCGTTGTTCCGGGCAGGGGGAGCTCTGGGGCCAACGTCCTGACTTTC. Its translation is CSVVPGRGSSGANVLTF.

V usage is TRBV9 and J usage is TRBJ1-2, with 9 bases aligning to TRBD1. V shed 0 bases and J 8 bases; nucleotides not matched to a gene: 8. This CDR3 is built from 15 residues. The germline V gene has CDR1 SGDLS and CDR2 YYNGEE. CDR3 nucleotides: TGTGCCAGCAGCGTAGGGGGACAGGGTTCGTGGGGCTACACCTTC. Translated, it gives CASSVGGQGSWGYTF.

The rearrangement links TRBV7-2 to TRBJ2-5, with D hard to call. The V and J ends lost 5 bases and 5 bases respectively, with 9 bases between them. CDR1 is SGHTA and CDR2 is FQGNSA in the germline V gene. CDR3 length: 12 amino acids. The CDR3 bases are TGTGCCAGCAGCATCCTTCAGGAGACCCAGTACTTC. Translation gives CASSILQETQYF.

A single count supports this clone. The chain employs TRBV9 and TRBJ2-7; TRBD2 agrees at 7 bases. Trimming took 3 bases from V and 7 from J; bases not matched to a gene: 10. The germline V gene has CDR1 SGDLS and CDR2 YYNGEE. The CDR3 length is 14 residues. In nucleotides, the CDR3 is TGTGCCAGCAGCGACGCGGGAGCTGCGGGAGAGCAGTACTTC. It yields the protein CASSDAGAAGEQYF.

The DNA of the CDR3 is TGTGCCAGCAGTTACGACAGGGATTCCTACGAGCAGTACTTC. This encodes CASSYDRDSYEQYF. The rearrangement links TRBV6-5 to TRBJ2-7; 7 bases fit TRBD1. CDR1 is MNHEY, CDR2 SVGAGI, per germline. The length of the CDR3 is 14 residues. V lost 2 bases to trimming and J lost 1 base; unmatched junction nucleotides: 2.

The chain carries TRBV12-5 and TRBJ1-5; 7 bases are a match to TRBD1. CDR3 length: 14 residues. Germline V gene lookup returns CDR1 LGHNT and CDR2 FRNRAP. V trimming: 5 bases; J trimming: 7 bases; junction bases outside the gene matches: 8. The CDR3 is CASGTSGGGQPQHF. The CDR3 nucleotides are TGTGCTAGTGGTACCTCAGGGGGAGGCCAGCCCCAGCATTTT.